The clone carrying this TCR beta chain is medium-sized (0.01 to 0.1%) in the sample. This record comes from a study of spatial heterogeneity in lung cancer. On each TCR cDNA molecule, a unique molecular identifier was present. TCRdb itself ran the 5' RACE reads through MiXCR, one entry per CDR3 protein. Here the sample spans 2,000 to 2,500 distinct CDR3 sequences, approximately 7.9% being singletons. The time point was: sample taken at primary tumor resection. TCRs were sequenced from unsorted whole RNA of tumor, nontumor lung or PBMC. CDR1 SGHTA and CDR2 FQGNSA come from the germline V gene. There are 14 residues in the CDR3. V lost 5 bases and J lost 0, with 7 bases in between.

The clonotype comes from a female donor with early-stage non-small cell lung cancer. J is TRBJ2-2 and V is TRBV7-2; no firm D call. This specimen was normal lung tissue next to the tumor, taken at surgery. The CDR3 spells CASSPAPNTGELFF. The CDR3 DNA reads as TGTGCCAGCAGCCCCGCTCCGAACACCGGGGAGCTGTTTTTT.